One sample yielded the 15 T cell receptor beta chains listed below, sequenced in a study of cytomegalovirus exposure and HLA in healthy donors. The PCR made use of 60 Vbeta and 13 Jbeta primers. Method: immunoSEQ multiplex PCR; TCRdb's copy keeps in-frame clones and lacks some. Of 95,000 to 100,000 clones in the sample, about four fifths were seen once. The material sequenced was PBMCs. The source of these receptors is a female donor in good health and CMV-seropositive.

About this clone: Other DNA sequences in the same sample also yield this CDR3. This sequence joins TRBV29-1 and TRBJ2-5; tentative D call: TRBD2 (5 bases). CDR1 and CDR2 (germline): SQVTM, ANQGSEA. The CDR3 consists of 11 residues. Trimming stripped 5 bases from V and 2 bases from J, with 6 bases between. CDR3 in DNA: TGCAGCGTTCGACTACAAGAGACCCAGTACTTC. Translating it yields CSVRLQETQYF. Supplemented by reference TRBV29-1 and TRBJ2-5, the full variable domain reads SAVISQKPSRDICQRGTSLTIQCQVDSQVTMMFWYRQQPGQSLTLIATANQGSEATYESGFVIDKFPISRPNLTFSTLTVSNMSPEDSSIYLCSVRLQETQYFGPGTRLLVL.

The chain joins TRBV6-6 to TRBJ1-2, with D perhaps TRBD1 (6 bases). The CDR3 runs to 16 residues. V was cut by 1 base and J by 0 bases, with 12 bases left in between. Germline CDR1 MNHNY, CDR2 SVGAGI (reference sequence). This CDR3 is CASSYLAGATNYGYTF. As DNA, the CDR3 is TGTGCCAGCAGTTACTTGGCAGGGGCGACTAACTATGGCTACACCTTC.

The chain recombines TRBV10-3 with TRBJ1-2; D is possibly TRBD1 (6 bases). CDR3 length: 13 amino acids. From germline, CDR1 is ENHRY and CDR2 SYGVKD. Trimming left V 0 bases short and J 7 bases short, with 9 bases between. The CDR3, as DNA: TGTGCCATCAGTGAGTCGAGGGGGAGTGGCTACACCTTC. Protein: CAISESRGSGYTF.

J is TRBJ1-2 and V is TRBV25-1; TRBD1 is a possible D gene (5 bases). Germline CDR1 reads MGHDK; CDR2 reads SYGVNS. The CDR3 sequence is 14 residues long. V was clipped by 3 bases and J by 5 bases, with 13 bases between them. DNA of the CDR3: TGTGCCAGCAGTGATGGGGCGGGAATTTATGGCTACACCTTC. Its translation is CASSDGAGIYGYTF.

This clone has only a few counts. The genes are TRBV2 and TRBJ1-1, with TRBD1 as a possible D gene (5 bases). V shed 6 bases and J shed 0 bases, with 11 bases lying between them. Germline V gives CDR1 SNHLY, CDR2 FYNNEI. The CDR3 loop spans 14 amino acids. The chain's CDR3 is CASRPTDLNTEAFF. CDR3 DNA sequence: TGTGCCAGCAGACCGACAGATCTGAACACTGAAGCTTTCTTT.

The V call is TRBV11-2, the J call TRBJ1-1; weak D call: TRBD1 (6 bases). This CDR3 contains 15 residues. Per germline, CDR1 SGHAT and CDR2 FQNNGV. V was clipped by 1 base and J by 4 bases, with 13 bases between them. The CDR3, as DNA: TGTGCCAGCAGCTTAGTTTCGGGGGGCGGCACTGAAGCTTTCTTT. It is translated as CASSLVSGGGTEAFF.

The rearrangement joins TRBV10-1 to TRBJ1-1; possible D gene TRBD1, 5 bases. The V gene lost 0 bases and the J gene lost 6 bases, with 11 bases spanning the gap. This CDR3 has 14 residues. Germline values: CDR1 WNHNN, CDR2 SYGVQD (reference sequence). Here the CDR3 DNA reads TGCGCCAGCAGTGAGTCACCGGGGGTCCCTGAAGCTTTCTTT. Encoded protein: CASSESPGVPEAFF.

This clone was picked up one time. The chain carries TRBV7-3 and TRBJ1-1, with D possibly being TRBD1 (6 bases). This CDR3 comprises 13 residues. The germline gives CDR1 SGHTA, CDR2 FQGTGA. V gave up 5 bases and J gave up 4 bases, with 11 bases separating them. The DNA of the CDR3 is TGTGCCAGCAGCCTTGGACAGACCACTGAAGCTTTCTTT. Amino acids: CASSLGQTTEAFF.

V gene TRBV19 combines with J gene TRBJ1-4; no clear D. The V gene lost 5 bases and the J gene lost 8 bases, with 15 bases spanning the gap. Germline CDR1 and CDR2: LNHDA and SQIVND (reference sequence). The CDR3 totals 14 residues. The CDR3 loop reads CASSAFQAREKLFF. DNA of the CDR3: TGTGCCAGTAGTGCATTTCAGGCTCGGGAAAAACTGTTTTTT. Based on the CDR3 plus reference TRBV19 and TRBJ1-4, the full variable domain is DGGITQSPKYLFRKEGQNVTLSCEQNLNHDAMYWYRQDPGQGLRLIYYSQIVNDFQKGDIAEGYSVSREKKESFPLTVTSAQKNPTAFYLCASSAFQAREKLFFGSGTQLSVL.

This CDR3 is CASSERGGRGNQPQHF. Written as DNA, the CDR3 is TGTGCCAGTAGTGAGCGAGGGGGACGGGGCAATCAGCCCCAGCATTTT. V is TRBV19 and J is TRBJ1-5, with D possibly being TRBD1 (6 bases). V lost 5 bases to trimming and J lost 2 bases, with 16 bases between them. The CDR3 runs 16 residues. Germline-derived CDR1 and CDR2 are LNHDA and SQIVND (reference sequence).

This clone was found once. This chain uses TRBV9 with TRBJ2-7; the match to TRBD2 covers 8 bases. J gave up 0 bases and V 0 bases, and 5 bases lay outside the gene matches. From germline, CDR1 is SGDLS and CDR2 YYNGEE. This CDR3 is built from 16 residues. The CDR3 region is CASSVGVAGSSYEQYF. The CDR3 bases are TGTGCCAGCAGCGTAGGGGTAGCGGGGTCCTCCTACGAGCAGTACTTC.

The CDR3 DNA is TGTGCCAGCAGCGAGGGGGGGCACACCGGGGAGCTGTTTTTT. Amino acid sequence: CASSEGGHTGELFF. The chain couples TRBV9 to TRBJ2-2; maybe TRBD2 (7 bases). Germline CDR1 reads SGDLS; CDR2 reads YYNGEE. This CDR3 spans 14 amino acids. The V end lost 3 bases, the J end lost 3 bases, and 9 bases lay between the germline ends.

CDR3 DNA sequence: TGTGCCAGCAGCTTCGACAGGCGCTCCTACGAGCAGTACTTC. As protein: CASSFDRRSYEQYF. The rearrangement links TRBV7-8 to TRBJ2-7; D possibly corresponds to TRBD1 (6 bases). Germline lookup yields CDR1 SGHVS and CDR2 FQNEAQ. CDR3 length equals 14 residues. Trimming removed 3 bases from V and 0 bases from J, with 9 bases in between.

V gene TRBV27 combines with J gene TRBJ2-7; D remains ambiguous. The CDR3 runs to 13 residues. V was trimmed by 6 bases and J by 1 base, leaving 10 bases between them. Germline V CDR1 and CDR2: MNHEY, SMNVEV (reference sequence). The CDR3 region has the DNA TGTGCCAGCAGAGGCAGCGCGTCCTACGAGCAGTACTTC. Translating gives CASRGSASYEQYF.

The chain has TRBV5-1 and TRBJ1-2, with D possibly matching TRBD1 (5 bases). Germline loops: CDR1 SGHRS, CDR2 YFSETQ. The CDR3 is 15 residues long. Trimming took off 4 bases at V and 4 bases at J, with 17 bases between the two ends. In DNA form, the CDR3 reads TGCGCCAGCAGCCCACCTCTGGACAACGGCTATGGCTACACCTTC. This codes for CASSPPLDNGYGYTF.